This T cell receptor (beta chain) was recovered during a study of blood T cell repertoires in COVID-19. About the research overall: COVID-19 samples, acute and convalescent, were from the United States, Italy and Spain. T cells, B-cell-depleted T cells, or PBMCs provided the cDNA or gDNA that served as material.

By its share, this clone is medium-sized (0.01 to 0.1%). CDR3 length: 11 amino acids. Per germline, CDR1 WNHNN and CDR2 SYGVQD (reference sequence). Deletions cut 10 bases from V and 6 bases from J, with 9 bases between. Authors' analysis steps: Estimates of nucleated cell counts were drawn from the amplification of reference gene primers. Method: immunoSEQ multiplex PCR; TCRdb's copy keeps in-frame clones and lacks some. V, J and clone size derive from that table, while D and trimming were established from the DNA sequence. The sample includes 200,000 to 300,000 clones, 65% to 85% of them seen just once.

The sequence was obtained from a human donor in a cohort sampled during active COVID-19. The sample taken for sequencing was peripheral blood. This chain connects TRBV10-1 to TRBJ1-4; D remains unclear. The CDR3 coding sequence is TGCGCCACAGGCTTCGATGAAAAACTGTTTTTT. Translating gives CATGFDEKLFF.